One sample yielded the 9 T cell receptor beta chains listed below, sequenced in a study of blood T cells in healthy people across ages. The second PCR ran about 6 to 11 cycles with a sample-barcoded 5' primer and J-beta primers. MiXCR, run by TCRdb on the 5' RACE reads, gives a single entry per CDR3 protein. The data contain around 1,900,000 distinct CDR3 sequences, about 39% of them singletons. Sequenced: blood. These receptors all stem from a human donor in good health.

This rearrangement joins TRBV20-1 to TRBJ1-5, with D possibly TRBD1 on 6 matching bases. V was clipped by 0 bases and J by 0 bases, with 21 bases between them. Germline V lookup: CDR1 DFQATT, CDR2 SNEGSKA (reference sequence). This CDR3 has 19 amino acids. The CDR3 protein is CSARDSSRGRLYSNQPQHF. Written as DNA, the CDR3 is TGCAGTGCTAGAGATTCGAGCAGGGGACGCCTATATAGCAATCAGCCCCAGCATTTT.

This chain links TRBV6-1 with TRBJ2-1; D unclear. This CDR3 has 14 residues. Trimming stripped 6 bases from V and 4 bases from J, with 13 bases between. Germline V lookup: CDR1 MNHNS, CDR2 SASEGT. The DNA for the CDR3 is TGTGCCAGCAGGCCGGAAGGCGGATACAATGAGCAGTTCTTC. The encoded protein is CASRPEGGYNEQFF.

The table lists this clonotype with a count of one. At one end, the junction sequence differs from germline, possibly due to a read error. The V and J genes are TRBV5-1 and TRBJ1-4; possibly TRBD1 for D (6 bases). CDR1 is SGHRS, CDR2 YFSETQ, per germline. This CDR3 has 15 residues. The CDR3 sequence: CASSWDIATNEKRFF. The CDR3 nucleotides read TGCGCCAGCAGCTGGGACATTGCAACTAATGAAAAACGGTTTTTT.

This clonotype was counted between two and nine times. The V gene is TRBV20-1, the J gene TRBJ2-6; weak D call: TRBD1 (6 bases). In germline, CDR1 is DFQATT, CDR2 SNEGSKA (reference sequence). V shed 0 bases and J shed 2 bases, with 11 bases lying between them. CDR3 length equals 16 residues. For the CDR3, the DNA is TGCAGTGCTAGAGACAGGGGAATAGCTGGGGCCAACGTCCTGACTTTC. Protein: CSARDRGIAGANVLTF.

This clonotype was recorded a few times. CDR3 loop: CATASGERSKNIQYF. DNA of the CDR3: TGTGCCACGGCATCAGGGGAGAGGTCCAAAAACATTCAGTACTTC. The chain uses TRBV28 and TRBJ2-4, with a tentative D call TRBD1 (6 bases). Per the germline V gene, CDR1 is MDHEN and CDR2 is SYDVKM. The CDR3 extends over 15 amino acids. V lost 10 bases to trimming and J lost 2 bases, with 18 bases between them.

The chain is built from TRBV6-2 or TRBV6-3 and TRBJ2-5, with no clear D. CDR3 size: 13 residues. V dropped 0 bases and J dropped 4 bases, with 6 bases sitting between them. Germline assignment: CDR1 MNHEY and CDR2 SVGEGT. CDR3 in amino acids: CASSYSMTETQYF. For the CDR3, the DNA is TGTGCCAGCAGTTACTCGATGACAGAGACCCAGTACTTC.

The sample holds a few counts of this clonotype. This chain joins TRBV14 and TRBJ1-6, with unresolved D. With 0 bases removed from V and 10 bases from J, the gap between germline ends came to 10 bases. The CDR3 has 14 amino acids. Germline CDR1 reads SGHDN; CDR2 reads FVKESK. CDR3 nucleotide sequence: TGTGCCAGCAGCCAAGATTTACTCCCCTCACCCCTCCACTTT. This translates into CASSQDLLPSPLHF.

As regards this clonotype: The junction departs from germline at one end; a sequencing error may be responsible. The chain combines TRBV12-3 or TRBV12-4 with TRBJ2-3, with D perhaps assigned TRBD1 or TRBD2 (6 bases each). The CDR3 length is 14 residues. CDR3 loop: CASPGGASTDTQYF. The CDR3 DNA reads as TGTGCCTCCCCCGGGGGCGCCAGCACAGATACACAGTATTTT.

The chain employs TRBV6-1 and TRBJ2-7; weak D call: TRBD1 (5 bases). Germline CDR1 reads MNHNS; CDR2 reads SASEGT. This CDR3 region has 15 residues. The germline V and J ends were trimmed by 6 bases and 7 bases, with 22 bases remaining between them. The CDR3 sequence: CASRKMAGMSEEQYF. DNA of the CDR3: TGTGCCAGCAGGAAGATGGCAGGGATGTCGGAAGAGCAGTACTTC.